This TCR beta chain originates from a study of blood T cell repertoires in COVID-19. About the study: Acute-phase and convalescent COVID-19 samples originated in the United States, Italy and Spain.

Measured with immunoSEQ multiplex PCR; TCRdb has only the in-frame clones, and not every one. The table has nearly 95,000 clones, roughly 88% seen once. The germline V gene encodes CDR1 SNHLY and CDR2 FYNNEI. The V and J ends lost 1 base and 7 bases respectively, with 13 bases between them. This CDR3 comprises 14 residues. The chain is built from TRBV2 and TRBJ1-2; D gene uncertain. The TCR comes from a human donor with active COVID-19. The donor label of this sample is uncertain. The sequencing sample was made of peripheral blood. DNA of the CDR3: TGTGCCAGCAGTGAAGGGGTCTTCGGGTTTGGCTACACCTTC. This encodes CASSEGVFGFGYTF.